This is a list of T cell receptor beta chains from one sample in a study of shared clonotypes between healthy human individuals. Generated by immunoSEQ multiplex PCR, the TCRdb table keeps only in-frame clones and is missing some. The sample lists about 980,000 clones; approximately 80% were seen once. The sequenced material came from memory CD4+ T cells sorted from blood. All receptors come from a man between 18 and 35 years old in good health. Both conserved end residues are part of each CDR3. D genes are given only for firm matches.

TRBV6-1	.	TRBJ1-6	CASSDGVRNSPLHF
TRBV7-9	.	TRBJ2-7	CASSSQGYEQYF
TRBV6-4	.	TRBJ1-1	CASSERLGTEAFF
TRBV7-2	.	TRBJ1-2	CASSSPTGAYYGYTF
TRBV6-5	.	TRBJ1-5	CASSYSGVQPQHF
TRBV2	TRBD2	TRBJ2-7	CASSEAGGSLNEQYF
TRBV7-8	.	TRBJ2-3	CASSLEGGGATDTQYF
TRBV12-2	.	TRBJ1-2	CASRTPPGFGYGYTF
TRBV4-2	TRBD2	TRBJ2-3	CASSQDWTSGGHTQYF
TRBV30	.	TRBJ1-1	CAWRVSSVNTEAFF
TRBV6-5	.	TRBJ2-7	CASSYLVRGGEQYF
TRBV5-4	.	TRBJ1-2	CASSSGLGYTF
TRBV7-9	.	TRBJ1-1	CASSLLGLGTEAFF
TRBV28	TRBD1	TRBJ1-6	CASSSTTGSDSYNSPLHF
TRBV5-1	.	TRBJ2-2	CASSPLGAQGGELFF
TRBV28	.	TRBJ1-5	CASSLEQPQHF
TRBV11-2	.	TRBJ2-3	CASSLDGRGANTDTQYF
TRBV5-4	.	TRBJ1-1	CASSETGRREAFF
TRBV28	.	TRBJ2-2	CASSLFPGANTGELFF
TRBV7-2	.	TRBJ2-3	CASRLGGVAGTDTQYF
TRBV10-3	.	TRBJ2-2	CAKYRRGNLLYRELFF
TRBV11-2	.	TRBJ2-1	CASSLGATLGEQFF
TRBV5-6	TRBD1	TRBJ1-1	CASSLRGTGTHNEAFF
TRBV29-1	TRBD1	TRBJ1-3	CSVKGQGLNTIYF
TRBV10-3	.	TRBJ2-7	CAIRGAGDPYEQYF
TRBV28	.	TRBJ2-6	CASRGIASGANVLTF
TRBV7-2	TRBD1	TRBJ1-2	CASSSDGQGIYGYTF
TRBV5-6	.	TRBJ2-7	CASSSSRDSVEQYF
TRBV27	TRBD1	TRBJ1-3	CASSRQGSGNTIYF
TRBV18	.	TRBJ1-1	CASSQAVGDTEAFF
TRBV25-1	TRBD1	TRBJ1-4	CASRDRVNEKLFF
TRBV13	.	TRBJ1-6	CASSETPGLGGNSPLHF
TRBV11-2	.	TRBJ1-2	CASSLGRGKGDYGYTF
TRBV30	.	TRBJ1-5	CAWSTGRFWNQPQHF
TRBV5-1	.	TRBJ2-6	CASSLGGSTGANVLTF
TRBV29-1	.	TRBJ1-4	CSVEVGATEKLFF
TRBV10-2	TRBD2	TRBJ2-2	CASSENGGVGELFF
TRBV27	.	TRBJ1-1	CASSFDRTSRGAEAFF
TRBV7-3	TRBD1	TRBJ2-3	CASSLNYGTGDTQYF
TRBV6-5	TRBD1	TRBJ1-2	CASRKPGQTYGYTF
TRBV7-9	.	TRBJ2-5	CASSLRLETKETQYF
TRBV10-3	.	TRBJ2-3	CAISESQRTQYF
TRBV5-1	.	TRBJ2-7	CASSPYTSGTSYEQYF
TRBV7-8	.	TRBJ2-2	CASSPRGTGTDTGELFF
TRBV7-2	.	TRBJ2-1	CASSGPQGRASNEQFF
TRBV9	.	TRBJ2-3	CASSVAETDTQYF
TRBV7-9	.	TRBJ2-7	CASSLVWSYEQYF
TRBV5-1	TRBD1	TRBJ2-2	CASSWGDRVTGELFF
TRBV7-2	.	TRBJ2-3	CASSLVSSATDTQYF
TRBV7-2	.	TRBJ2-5	CASSLVGRLEETQYF
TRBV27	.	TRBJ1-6	CASSRPTGSSYNSPLHF
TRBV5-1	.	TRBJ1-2	CASSSSLTGQNYGYTF
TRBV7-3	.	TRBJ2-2	CASGFTNTGELFF
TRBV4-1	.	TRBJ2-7	CASSPQILTYEQYF
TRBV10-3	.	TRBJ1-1	CAIIGEVGSRPNTEAFF